What follows are 30 T cell receptor beta chains derived from one specimen sequenced in a study of graft-versus-host responses after intestinal transplantation. The researchers put approximately 200,000 CFSE-labeled responder cells into plates with approximately 200,000 irradiated, violet-dye-labeled stimulator cells. Measured with immunoSEQ multiplex PCR; TCRdb has only the in-frame clones, and not every one. This sample has 6,000 to 8,500 clones; around 22% occur once, and the top ten carry 6% to 6.5%. The source material was alloreactive CD8+ T cells from a mixed lymphocyte reaction culture, sampled before transplantation. The subset was: CFSE-low proliferating T cells sorted from roughly six-day pre-transplant mixed lymphocyte reaction (GvH or HvG direction). These TCRs come from a human patient who was an organ donor for intestinal transplantation.

J is TRBJ2-1 and V is TRBV28; D remains ambiguous. V lost 3 bases and J 4 bases, leaving 1 base between the germline ends. CDR1 and CDR2 (germline): MDHEN, SYDVKM. The CDR3 has 11 residues. As DNA, the CDR3 is TGTGCCAGCAGTTTTTACAATGAGCAGTTCTTC. Translating gives CASSFYNEQFF. Combining the CDR3 with reference TRBV28 and TRBJ2-1 gives the whole variable domain DVKVTQSSRYLVKRTGEKVFLECVQDMDHENMFWYRQDPGLGLRLIYFSYDVKMKEKGDIPEGYSVSREKKERFSLILESASTNQTSMYLCASSFYNEQFFGPGTRLTVL.

This clone is judged medium-sized. The chain combines TRBV4-1 with TRBJ2-1; TRBD2 might be the D (6 bases). Trimming stripped 4 bases from V and 4 bases from J, with 11 bases between. CDR1 is MGHRA, CDR2 YSYEKL, per germline. This CDR3 is 14 amino acids long. The CDR3 reads CASSPGLLYNEQFF. In DNA form, the CDR3 reads TGCGCCAGCAGCCCCGGACTACTATACAATGAGCAGTTCTTC.

The chain links TRBV7-9 to TRBJ1-4, with D tentatively TRBD1 (5 bases). Germline loops: CDR1 SEHNR, CDR2 FQNEAQ (reference sequence). Trimming shortened V by 2 bases and J by 0 bases, and 13 bases separated the two germline ends. The CDR3 consists of 17 residues. CDR3 DNA sequence: TGTGCCAGCAGCTTAAGAGGACACCACGCAACTAATGAAAAACTGTTTTTT. Its protein product is CASSLRGHHATNEKLFF.

In this sample, this clone turned up a few times. Just one base apart from a much larger clone, this may be a read error. The same CDR3 is also encoded by other DNA sequences in this sample. The chain recombines TRBV4-1 with TRBJ2-7; D gene unclear. The CDR3 length is 16 residues. The V gene's germline CDR1 is MGHRA and CDR2 YSYEKL. Trimming stripped 4 bases from V and 0 bases from J, with 16 bases between. The CDR3 DNA is TGCGCCAGCAGCCGAACCGAGGACCTGCACTCCTACGAGCAGTACTTC. Protein product: CASSRTEDLHSYEQYF.

The chain links TRBV7-9 to TRBJ2-7, with 9 nucleotides matching TRBD1. The CDR3 is 15 amino acids. The germline V gene encodes CDR1 SEHNR and CDR2 FQNEAQ (reference sequence). The V gene end was trimmed by 1 base and the J gene end by 6 bases; junction bases not matched to a gene: 7. CDR3 DNA: TGTGCCAGCAGCTTAGGGTGGACAGGGGTACGCGAGCAGTACTTC. It encodes CASSLGWTGVREQYF.

The V call is TRBV2, the J call TRBJ1-5, with D tentatively TRBD1 (5 bases). The germline V and J ends were trimmed by 3 bases and 5 bases, with 14 bases remaining between them. Germline V CDR1 and CDR2: SNHLY, FYNNEI. This CDR3 has 15 amino acids. In nucleotides, the CDR3 is TGTGCCAGCAGTGATCTTGCAGGGTCTTATCAGCCCCAGCATTTT. It translates to CASSDLAGSYQPQHF.

In this sample, this clone turned up a few times. The chain uses TRBV4-1 and TRBJ2-7, with TRBD2 identical over 14 bases. CDR1 and CDR2 (germline): MGHRA, YSYEKL. This CDR3 region has 14 residues. J was trimmed by 3 bases and V by 8 bases; bases with no gene match: 3. Written as DNA, the CDR3 is TGCGCCAGCGAAGGGACTAGCGGGAGCTACGAGCAGTACTTC. Translation gives CASEGTSGSYEQYF.

This clone showed up just a few times. This chain joins TRBV27 and TRBJ2-7; 9 bases line up with TRBD1. V shed 3 bases and J 4 bases; nucleotides not matched to a gene: 7. Germline V gene lookup returns CDR1 MNHEY and CDR2 SMNVEV (reference sequence). The CDR3 extends over 15 amino acids. The CDR3 DNA is TGTGCCAGCAGTTTCGTGGGACAGGGTTCGTACGAGCAGTACTTC. Its protein is CASSFVGQGSYEQYF.

The sample holds a few counts of this clone. The genes are TRBV6-5 and TRBJ2-3; no firm D call. Germline CDR1 is MNHEY and CDR2 is SVGAGI. The CDR3 is made up of 11 amino acids. The V gene lost 5 bases and the J gene lost 4 bases, with 4 bases spanning the gap. CDR3 amino acids: CASSDPDTQYF. In nucleotides, the CDR3 is TGTGCCAGCAGTGACCCAGATACGCAGTATTTT.

This clone was seen a handful of times. A read error may produce the germline difference seen at one junction end. V and J are TRBV4-1 and TRBJ2-7; D might be TRBD2 (6 bases). The CDR3 has 15 amino acids. CDR1 is MGHRA, CDR2 YSYEKL, per germline. The CDR3 DNA is TGTGCCAGCAGCCAAGTAGACGGCGGGGCCTACGAGCAGTACTTC. The encoded protein is CASSQVDGGAYEQYF.

The sample holds a few counts of this clone. This chain links TRBV4-2 with TRBJ2-5; D perhaps matches TRBD2 (6 bases). The closer fit of TRBJ2-7 to the DNA end suggests the J call may be wrong. Germline V CDR1 and CDR2: LGHNA, YNFKEQ. The CDR3 is 15 amino acids. The CDR3 spells CASSQVDGGAYEQYF. The CDR3 DNA reads TGTGCCAGCAGCCAAGTAGACGGCGGGGCCTACGAGCAGTACTTC.

Only a few counts were recorded for this clone. V and J are TRBV7-2 and TRBJ2-5, with D tentatively TRBD1 or TRBD2 (5 bases each). Trimming removed 4 bases from V and 2 bases from J, with 20 bases in between. The CDR3 consists of 17 residues. The germline CDR1 and CDR2 sequences are SGHTA and FQGNSA. In DNA, the CDR3 is TGTGCCAGCAGCTATTCGTTTTACGGGGCCCTACAAGAGACCCAGTACTTC. This codes for CASSYSFYGALQETQYF.

The chain has TRBV5-4 and TRBJ1-5; TRBD1 is a possible D gene (5 bases). The germline V and J ends were trimmed by 4 bases and 4 bases, with 9 bases remaining between them. This CDR3 comprises 13 residues. CDR1 is SGHNT and CDR2 is YYREEE in the germline V gene (reference sequence). CDR3 loop: CASSQGPNQPQHF. In DNA, the CDR3 is TGTGCCAGCAGCCAGGGCCCAAATCAGCCCCAGCATTTT.

The sample holds a few counts of this clone. The rearrangement uses TRBV4-3 and TRBJ1-1, with TRBD1 as a possible D gene (5 bases). CDR1 LGHNA and CDR2 YSLEER come from the germline V gene. The CDR3 totals 15 residues. The V gene lost 0 bases and the J gene lost 7 bases, with 15 bases spanning the gap. CDR3 loop: CASSQDRSRDLEAFF. The CDR3 bases are TGCGCCAGCAGCCAAGACCGGAGCCGGGACCTTGAAGCTTTCTTT.

Comment on this clone: This sample includes further DNA sequences coding for the same CDR3. The chain carries TRBV28 and TRBJ2-5; tentative D call: TRBD2 (5 bases). Germline CDR1 and CDR2: MDHEN and SYDVKM. The CDR3 loop spans 17 amino acids. V lost 7 bases to trimming and J lost 5 bases, with 26 bases between them. CDR3 DNA: TGTGCCAGCACGGGATGGCATCTACCGATAAAACAGGAGACCCAGTACTTC. It specifies CASTGWHLPIKQETQYF.

This clone was found a few times. The V call is TRBV4-3, the J call TRBJ2-7; 7 bases are a match to TRBD1. The CDR3 extends over 14 amino acids. The germline V gene has CDR1 LGHNA and CDR2 YSLEER. The junction had 5 bases not matched to a gene; V was cut back by 4 bases and J by 2 bases. The CDR3 sequence is CASSPSDRPYEQYF. The DNA of the CDR3 is TGCGCCAGCAGCCCCTCGGACAGGCCCTACGAGCAGTACTTC.

This chain uses TRBV28 with TRBJ2-3; 13 bases are a match to TRBD2. The CDR3 is 23 residues long. The germline V gene has CDR1 MDHEN and CDR2 SYDVKM. After removal of 5 bases from V and 2 bases from J, the junction contained 25 bases not matched to a gene. The CDR3 DNA sequence: TGTGCCAGCAGTACCCTGACCGATCCCGGGACTAGCGGGACAGAACCCTTCACAGATACGCAGTATTTT. This codes for CASSTLTDPGTSGTEPFTDTQYF. Complete variable domain (other parts from reference TRBV28 and TRBJ2-3): DVKVTQSSRYLVKRTGEKVFLECVQDMDHENMFWYRQDPGLGLRLIYFSYDVKMKEKGDIPEGYSVSREKKERFSLILESASTNQTSMYLCASSTLTDPGTSGTEPFTDTQYFGPGTRLTVL.

The rearrangement links TRBV4-2 to TRBJ2-5; 7 bases are a match to TRBD2. Looked up from germline, CDR1 is LGHNA and CDR2 is YNFKEQ. V lost 5 bases to trimming and J lost 5 bases; unmatched junction nucleotides: 8. The CDR3 sequence is 14 residues long. The CDR3 nucleotides read TGTGCCAGCAGCTCAACGGGGGGAAGGGAGACCCAGTACTTC. Translating gives CASSSTGGRETQYF.

This clone is labeled as large (0.1 to 1%). The chain recombines TRBV14 with TRBJ2-3, with 9 bases that match TRBD2. Germline V gene sequence: CDR1 SGHDN, CDR2 FVKESK. The CDR3 consists of 15 residues. Losses at the gene ends were 3 bases for V and 5 bases for J; bases not matched to a gene: 6. As DNA, the CDR3 is TGTGCCAGCAGCCACCAGCGGGAGGAAGGAGATACGCAGTATTTT. Its translation is CASSHQREEGDTQYF.

By sample share, this clone is medium-sized. The chain uses TRBV5-1 and TRBJ2-7; D remains ambiguous. In germline, CDR1 is SGHRS, CDR2 YFSETQ. V lost 1 base to trimming and J lost 3 bases, with 8 bases between them. This CDR3 has 13 residues. The CDR3 DNA sequence: TGCGCCAGCAGCTTGAATCCCTTCTACGAGCAGTACTTC. Its protein product is CASSLNPFYEQYF. Supplemented by reference TRBV5-1 and TRBJ2-7, the full variable domain reads KAGVTQTPRYLIKTRGQQVTLSCSPISGHRSVSWYQQTPGQGLQFLFEYFSETQRNKGNFPGRFSGRQFSNSRSEMNVSTLELGDSALYLCASSLNPFYEQYFGPGTRLTVT.

This clone rates as medium-sized. The chain's CDR3 is CASSFGRVNQPQHF. DNA of the CDR3: TGTGCCAGCAGTTTTGGGCGGGTCAATCAGCCCCAGCATTTT. This chain connects TRBV27 to TRBJ1-5; D is unclear. The ends were cut back, 3 bases at V and 3 bases at J, with 9 bases in the middle. Per germline, CDR1 MNHEY and CDR2 SMNVEV (reference sequence). This CDR3 has 14 amino acids.

By frequency in the sample, this clone is medium-sized (0.01 to 0.1%). This chain connects TRBV4-3 to TRBJ2-7; D gene ambiguous. Trimming left V 1 base short and J 3 bases short, with 13 bases between. The germline V gene encodes CDR1 LGHNA and CDR2 YSLEER. The CDR3 has 15 residues. For the CDR3, the DNA is TGCGCCAGCAGCCAAGGGCGTCAGAGTGACTACGAGCAGTACTTC. This translates into CASSQGRQSDYEQYF.

In its sample, this clone was seen a few times. The chain joins TRBV4-3 to TRBJ1-1; tentatively, D is TRBD1 (6 bases). CDR1 and CDR2 from the germline V gene are LGHNA and YSLEER. V was clipped by 1 base and J by 5 bases, with 8 bases between them. The CDR3 is 13 residues long. The CDR3 DNA reads as TGCGCCAGCAGCCAAGCCAGGGGAACTGAAGCTTTCTTT. Protein sequence: CASSQARGTEAFF.

The chain employs TRBV5-6 and TRBJ2-1, with D unclear. V gave up 4 bases and J gave up 7 bases, with 21 bases separating them. The CDR3 is 16 residues long. Looked up from germline, CDR1 is SGHDT and CDR2 is YYEEEE. CDR3 in DNA: TGTGCCAGCAGCCATAGTGGACGGCTTGGTGGGAATGAGCAGTTCTTC. This codes for CASSHSGRLGGNEQFF.

The chain couples TRBV28 to TRBJ2-1; D gene uncertain. The germline gives CDR1 MDHEN, CDR2 SYDVKM. V was cut by 6 bases and J by 0 bases, with 12 bases left in between. The CDR3 totals 15 residues. Written as DNA, the CDR3 is TGTGCCAGCAGATCGGACCCGAGCTCCTACAATGAGCAGTTCTTC. Protein: CASRSDPSSYNEQFF.

The chain couples TRBV5-1 to TRBJ1-3, with 9 bases lining up with TRBD1. This CDR3 region has 18 residues. J lost 3 bases, V lost 1 base, and 11 bases had no gene match. The germline V gene encodes CDR1 SGHRS and CDR2 YFSETQ. The CDR3 loop reads CASSLFLTTGGYGNTIYF. Here the CDR3 DNA reads TGCGCCAGCAGCTTGTTTCTTACGACAGGGGGTTATGGAAACACCATATATTTT.

This clone was counted between two and nine times. The rearrangement joins TRBV4-2 to TRBJ2-7; no clear D gene. This CDR3 is built from 13 residues. V dropped 0 bases and J dropped 4 bases, with 7 bases sitting between them. Germline V gene lookup returns CDR1 LGHNA and CDR2 YNFKEQ. CDR3 region: CASSQDGAYEQYF. DNA for the CDR3: TGTGCCAGCAGCCAAGATGGAGCTTACGAGCAGTACTTC.

This clone appeared a few times. V gene TRBV4-1 combines with J gene TRBJ1-5; D not certain. The V gene lost 2 bases and the J gene lost 0 bases, with 8 bases spanning the gap. The germline V gene encodes CDR1 MGHRA and CDR2 YSYEKL. This CDR3 region has 15 residues. CDR3 bases: TGCGCCAGCAGCCAAATATGGAGTAGCAATCAGCCCCAGCATTTT. Translating gives CASSQIWSSNQPQHF.

By its share, this clone is medium-sized. This chain links TRBV5-1 with TRBJ2-7, with D tentatively TRBD1 (6 bases). V was cut by 0 bases and J by 2 bases, with 18 bases left in between. The germline V gene has CDR1 SGHRS and CDR2 YFSETQ. CDR3 length: 17 amino acids. CDR3 sequence: CASSLAGGQTEAYEQYF. The CDR3, as DNA: TGCGCCAGCAGCTTGGCCGGCGGACAGACAGAAGCCTACGAGCAGTACTTC.

This clone was seen only a few times. This CDR3 reads CASSLAGTPYEQYF. DNA for the CDR3: TGTGCCAGCAGCTTAGCAGGGACCCCCTACGAGCAGTACTTC. This chain joins TRBV7-2 and TRBJ2-7; D is possibly TRBD1 or TRBD2 (5 bases each). The CDR3 spans 14 residues. Trimming removed 0 bases from V and 2 bases from J, with 8 bases in between. CDR1 and CDR2 (germline): SGHTA, FQGNSA.